A selection of T cell receptor beta chains follows, all from one sample in a study of OX40 agonist ivuxolimab in advanced cancers. Clones were read by immunoSEQ multiplex PCR, and TCRdb kept only the in-frame ones, dropping some. In the table there are some 58,000 clones, approximately 78% of which are singletons. The sample here was CD4+ or CD8+ T cells sorted from blood, taken in a trial of the OX40 agonist ivuxolimab. The receptors were gathered from an adult with an advanced solid tumor such as melanoma, head and neck, liver or kidney cancer. Both conserved end residues are part of each CDR3. A D gene is named only where the DNA matches it firmly. The size field is filled for only some rows; it gives once, few, many or a size class.

clone_size: NA; j_call: TRBJ2-1; d_call: TRBD2; v_call: TRBV30; cdr3_aa: CAGLAGYDEQFF; cdr3_nt: TGTGCCGGACTAGCGGGTTATGATGAGCAGTTCTTC
clone_size: NA; j_call: TRBJ1-1; d_call: NA; v_call: TRBV20-1; cdr3_aa: CSARALGPAFF; cdr3_nt: TGCAGTGCTAGAGCCTTAGGGCCGGCTTTCTTT
clone_size: once; j_call: TRBJ2-1; d_call: TRBD2; v_call: TRBV9; cdr3_aa: CASSSGLVNEQFF; cdr3_nt: TGTGCCAGCAGCTCTGGACTAGTGAATGAGCAGTTCTTC
clone_size: few; j_call: TRBJ2-1; d_call: TRBD1; v_call: TRBV19; cdr3_aa: CASRPGQGWNEQFF; cdr3_nt: TGTGCCAGTAGACCCGGACAGGGGTGGAATGAGCAGTTCTTC
clone_size: NA; j_call: TRBJ1-2; d_call: NA; v_call: TRBV5-1; cdr3_aa: CASSFAGGGGYTF; cdr3_nt: TGCGCCAGCAGCTTCGCGGGGGGCGGTGGCTACACCTTC
clone_size: NA; j_call: TRBJ1-1; d_call: TRBD1; v_call: TRBV19; cdr3_aa: CASSPWTGDVNTEAFF; cdr3_nt: TGTGCCAGTAGTCCCTGGACAGGGGATGTGAACACTGAAGCTTTCTTT
clone_size: NA; j_call: TRBJ2-1; d_call: NA; v_call: TRBV14; cdr3_aa: CASSQGHLNEQFF; cdr3_nt: TGTGCCAGCAGCCAAGGACACCTCAATGAGCAGTTCTTC
clone_size: NA; j_call: TRBJ1-1; d_call: NA; v_call: TRBV6-1; cdr3_aa: CANRRDPENTEAFF; cdr3_nt: TGTGCCAACCGCAGGGACCCGGAGAACACTGAAGCTTTCTTT
clone_size: NA; j_call: TRBJ2-3; d_call: NA; v_call: TRBV9; cdr3_aa: CASSVGRTFRATDTQYF; cdr3_nt: TGTGCCAGCAGCGTAGGTCGGACATTTAGGGCCACAGATACGCAGTATTTT
clone_size: NA; j_call: TRBJ1-1; d_call: TRBD1; v_call: TRBV5-8; cdr3_aa: CASSIKTGGTSLPNTEAFF; cdr3_nt: TGTGCCAGCAGCATAAAGACAGGGGGAACTTCTCTACCGAACACTGAAGCTTTCTTT
clone_size: NA; j_call: TRBJ2-7; d_call: TRBD1; v_call: TRBV5-1; cdr3_aa: CASSLGQGDEQYF; cdr3_nt: TGCGCCAGCAGCCTGGGACAGGGGGACGAGCAGTACTTC
clone_size: NA; j_call: TRBJ1-2; d_call: TRBD1; v_call: TRBV2; cdr3_aa: CASVRDREYNYGYTF; cdr3_nt: TGTGCCAGCGTCCGGGACAGGGAATATAACTATGGCTACACCTTC
clone_size: NA; j_call: TRBJ2-4; d_call: TRBD1; v_call: TRBV19; cdr3_aa: CASSALQGARDIQYF; cdr3_nt: TGTGCCAGTAGTGCCCTACAGGGGGCGCGTGACATTCAGTACTTC
clone_size: NA; j_call: TRBJ1-4; d_call: NA; v_call: TRBV27; cdr3_aa: CASSLRPLTDSNEKLFF; cdr3_nt: TGTGCCAGCAGTTTACGCCCATTGACAGACTCTAATGAAAAACTGTTTTTT
clone_size: NA; j_call: TRBJ2-3; d_call: TRBD2; v_call: TRBV11-2; cdr3_aa: CASSPGTSGSFYTDTQYF; cdr3_nt: TGTGCCAGCAGCCCCGGGACTAGCGGGAGCTTTTACACAGATACGCAGTATTTT
clone_size: NA; j_call: TRBJ1-6; d_call: TRBD1; v_call: TRBV5-1; cdr3_aa: CASSSEGTVNSPLHF; cdr3_nt: TGCGCCAGCAGCTCGGAGGGGACAGTGAATTCACCCCTCCACTTT
clone_size: few; j_call: TRBJ2-1; d_call: NA; v_call: TRBV4-3; cdr3_aa: CASSQELGRGSGDEQFF; cdr3_nt: TGCGCCAGCAGCCAAGAACTGGGCCGGGGCTCGGGGGATGAGCAGTTCTTC
clone_size: NA; j_call: TRBJ1-6; d_call: TRBD1; v_call: TRBV5-4; cdr3_aa: CASSLQGYNSPLHF; cdr3_nt: TGTGCCAGCAGCTTACAGGGGTATAATTCACCCCTCCACTTT
clone_size: NA; j_call: TRBJ2-2; d_call: TRBD1; v_call: TRBV7-2; cdr3_aa: CASRTGDGELFF; cdr3_nt: TGTGCCAGCAGAACAGGGGACGGGGAGCTGTTTTTT
clone_size: NA; j_call: TRBJ2-5; d_call: TRBD1; v_call: TRBV7-2; cdr3_aa: CASSSRQGAAETQYF; cdr3_nt: TGTGCCAGCAGCTCGAGACAGGGGGCTGCAGAGACCCAGTACTTC
clone_size: NA; j_call: TRBJ2-2; d_call: NA; v_call: TRBV7-2; cdr3_aa: CASRRQGSEPGELFF; cdr3_nt: TGTGCCAGCAGGCGTCAGGGGTCCGAGCCCGGGGAGCTGTTTTTT
clone_size: NA; j_call: TRBJ1-4; d_call: NA; v_call: TRBV5-1; cdr3_aa: CASSDPGRDDEKLFF; cdr3_nt: TGCGCCAGCAGCGACCCAGGGAGGGATGATGAAAAACTGTTTTTT
clone_size: NA; j_call: TRBJ2-2; d_call: TRBD2; v_call: TRBV29-1; cdr3_aa: CSGIAGGGTGELFF; cdr3_nt: TGCAGCGGGATAGCGGGAGGTGGCACCGGGGAGCTGTTTTTT
clone_size: once; j_call: TRBJ2-1; d_call: TRBD2; v_call: TRBV30; cdr3_aa: CAWSSLGRASGRARYNEQFF; cdr3_nt: TGTGCCTGGAGTTCCCTTGGACGGGCTAGCGGGAGGGCACGCTACAATGAGCAGTTCTTC
clone_size: few; j_call: TRBJ1-2; d_call: NA; v_call: TRBV21-1; cdr3_aa: CATPGGTGGDPNYGYTF; cdr3_nt: TGTGCTACACCTGGCGGGACAGGGGGTGATCCTAACTATGGCTACACCTTC
clone_size: NA; j_call: TRBJ2-7; d_call: NA; v_call: TRBV9; cdr3_aa: CASSVGGGPAYEQYF; cdr3_nt: TGTGCCAGCAGCGTAGGTGGAGGGCCCGCCTACGAGCAGTACTTC
clone_size: NA; j_call: TRBJ2-1; d_call: NA; v_call: TRBV7-2; cdr3_aa: CASSLALTYNEQFF; cdr3_nt: TGTGCCAGCAGCTTAGCCTTAACTTACAATGAGCAGTTCTTC
clone_size: NA; j_call: TRBJ1-1; d_call: NA; v_call: TRBV7-3; cdr3_aa: CASSLHQNTEAFF; cdr3_nt: TGTGCCAGCAGCTTACATCAGAACACTGAAGCTTTCTTT
clone_size: NA; j_call: TRBJ2-1; d_call: NA; v_call: TRBV5-1; cdr3_aa: CASSLGRGYYNEQFF; cdr3_nt: TGCGCCAGCAGCTTAGGGAGAGGCTACTACAATGAGCAGTTCTTC
clone_size: NA; j_call: TRBJ2-1; d_call: TRBD2; v_call: TRBV7-9; cdr3_aa: CASSLKGLAGNEQFF; cdr3_nt: TGTGCCAGCAGCTTAAAGGGCCTAGCGGGAAATGAGCAGTTCTTC
clone_size: NA; j_call: TRBJ2-7; d_call: NA; v_call: TRBV6-5; cdr3_aa: CASSYSGHGNYEQYF; cdr3_nt: TGTGCCAGCAGTTACTCCGGACACGGGAACTACGAGCAGTACTTC
clone_size: NA; j_call: TRBJ2-3; d_call: NA; v_call: TRBV19; cdr3_aa: CATRRDGSTDTQYF; cdr3_nt: TGTGCCACCAGGCGGGACGGTAGCACAGATACGCAGTATTTT
clone_size: NA; j_call: TRBJ1-5; d_call: TRBD1; v_call: TRBV7-2; cdr3_aa: CASSLEWGQGLNQPQHF; cdr3_nt: TGTGCCAGCAGCTTAGAATGGGGACAGGGCCTGAATCAGCCCCAGCATTTT
clone_size: NA; j_call: TRBJ2-1; d_call: NA; v_call: TRBV7-9; cdr3_aa: CASSQNYNEQFF; cdr3_nt: TGTGCCAGCAGTCAGAACTACAATGAGCAGTTCTTC